Below, 4 T cell receptor beta chains from the same sample are listed, as sequenced in a study of T cell changes during pregnancy in multiple sclerosis. The data were produced by immunoSEQ multiplex PCR, yet TCRdb's version contains in-frame clones alone and is incomplete. Among about 29,000 clones listed, 89% were seen once. This material consisted of CD8+ T cells from peripheral blood mononuclear cells, taken after pregnancy. The receptors stem from a female donor with multiple sclerosis, enrolled in a pregnancy study.

The rearrangement uses TRBV29-1 and TRBJ2-3, with TRBD2 identical over 10 bases. The CDR3 extends over 15 amino acids. J lost 5 bases, V lost 2 bases, and 7 bases had no gene match. Germline V gene lookup returns CDR1 SQVTM and CDR2 ANQGSEA. CDR3 nucleotides: TGCAGCGTTGAACTAGCGGGAGATTTTCGAGATACGCAGTATTTT. Amino acid sequence: CSVELAGDFRDTQYF.

The chain combines TRBV6-1 with TRBJ2-5; tentatively, D is TRBD1 (6 bases). Germline-derived CDR1 and CDR2 are MNHNS and SASEGT. The CDR3 sequence is 14 residues long. The V end lost 0 bases, the J end lost 5 bases, and 10 bases lay between the germline ends. In nucleotides, the CDR3 is TGTGCCAGCAGTGAAGCTGGGGGCTGGGAGACCCAGTACTTC. It yields the protein CASSEAGGWETQYF.

This chain uses TRBV7-2 with TRBJ2-7, with 10 positions matching TRBD2. Per germline, CDR1 SGHTA and CDR2 FQGNSA. With V trimmed by 4 bases and J by 4 bases, 1 base remained unmatched. The length of the CDR3 is 13 residues. The CDR3 here is CASSSGLAYEQYF. Here the CDR3 DNA reads TGTGCCAGCAGCTCGGGACTAGCGTACGAGCAGTACTTC.

J is TRBJ2-1 and V is TRBV4-2, with 10 nucleotides matching TRBD2. V trimming: 0 bases; J trimming: 5 bases; junction bases outside the gene matches: 4. This CDR3 is built from 16 residues. Germline CDR1 is LGHNA and CDR2 is YNFKEQ. The CDR3 nucleotides read TGTGCCAGCAGCCAAGAACGGCTAGCGGGGGACAATGAGCAGTTCTTC. Translated: CASSQERLAGDNEQFF.